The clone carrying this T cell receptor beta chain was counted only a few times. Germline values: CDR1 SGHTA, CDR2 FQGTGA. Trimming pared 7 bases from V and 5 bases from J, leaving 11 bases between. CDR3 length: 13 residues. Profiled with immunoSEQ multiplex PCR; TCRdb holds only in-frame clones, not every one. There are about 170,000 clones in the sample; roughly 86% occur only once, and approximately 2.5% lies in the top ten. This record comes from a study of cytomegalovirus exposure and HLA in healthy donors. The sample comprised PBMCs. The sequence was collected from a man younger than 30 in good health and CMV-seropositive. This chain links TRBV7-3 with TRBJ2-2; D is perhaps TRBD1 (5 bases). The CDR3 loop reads CASTQGGTGELFF. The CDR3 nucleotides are TGTGCCAGCACCCAGGGCGGAACCGGGGAGCTGTTTTTT.